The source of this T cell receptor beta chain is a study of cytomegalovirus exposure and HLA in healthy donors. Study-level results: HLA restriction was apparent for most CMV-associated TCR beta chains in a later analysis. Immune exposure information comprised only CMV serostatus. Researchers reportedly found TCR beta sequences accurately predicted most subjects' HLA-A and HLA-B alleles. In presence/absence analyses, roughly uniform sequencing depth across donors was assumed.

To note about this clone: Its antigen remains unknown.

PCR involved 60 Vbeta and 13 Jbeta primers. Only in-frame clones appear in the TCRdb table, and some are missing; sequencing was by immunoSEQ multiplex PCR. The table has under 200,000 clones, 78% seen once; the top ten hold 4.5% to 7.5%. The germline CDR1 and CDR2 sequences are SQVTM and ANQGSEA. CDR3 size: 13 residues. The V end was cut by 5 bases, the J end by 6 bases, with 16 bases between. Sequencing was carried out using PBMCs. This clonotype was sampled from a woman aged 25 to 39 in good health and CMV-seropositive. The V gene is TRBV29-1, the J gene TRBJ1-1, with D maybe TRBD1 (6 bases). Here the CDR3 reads CSVNGRGSPEAFF. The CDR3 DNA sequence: TGCAGCGTTAACGGCAGGGGAAGCCCTGAAGCTTTCTTT.